Listed below are T cell receptor beta chains from one sample, sequenced in a study of blood T cell repertoires in COVID-19. Assay used: immunoSEQ multiplex PCR; TCRdb lists only in-frame clones, some missing. The table records 200,000 to 300,000 clones, approximately 83% of them present only once. Input material: peripheral blood. Receptor source: a man in his thirties or forties who had recovered from COVID-19. The CDR3 runs from the conserved cysteine through the conserved F or W. The D gene is left open where the match is weak. Clone size appears in some rows only: once, few, many, or a class for an expanded clone.

clone size	V gene	J gene	D gene	CDR3 protein	CDR3 DNA
.	TRBV7-2	TRBJ1-5	.	CASSLVGGNNQPQHF	TGTGCCAGCAGCTTAGTCGGGGGAAACAATCAGCCCCAGCATTTT
.	TRBV27	TRBJ2-3	TRBD2	CASSSRLAGGGFLDTQYF	TGTGCCAGCAGTTCCCGACTAGCGGGGGGGGGTTTTTTAGATACGCAGTATTTT
.	TRBV27	TRBJ1-5	.	CASSLSGAAQPQHF	TGTGCCAGCAGTTTATCGGGGGCGGCTCAGCCCCAGCATTTT
.	TRBV7-3	TRBJ2-3	TRBD2	CASSLYTGGSTDTQYF	TGTGCCAGCAGCTTATACACGGGGGGATCCACAGATACGCAGTATTTT
.	TRBV9	TRBJ1-2	.	CASTRGAGYTF	TGTGCCAGCACCCGGGGGGCTGGCTACACCTTC
.	TRBV28	TRBJ2-3	TRBD2	CASSPWRGAGTDTQYF	TGTGCCAGCAGCCCCTGGCGGGGGGCGGGGACAGATACGCAGTATTTT
.	TRBV19	TRBJ2-5	TRBD1	CASSMGQGGETQYF	TGTGCCAGTAGTATGGGACAGGGAGGAGAGACCCAGTACTTC
.	TRBV6-4	TRBJ1-1	.	CASRSTDLNTEAFF	TGTGCCAGCAGATCGACAGACTTGAACACTGAAGCTTTCTTT
.	TRBV7-8	TRBJ1-3	.	CASSPRTAGNTIYF	TGTGCCAGCAGCCCCAGGACAGCTGGAAACACCATATATTTT
.	TRBV28	TRBJ2-3	.	CASSLRLDTQYF	TGTGCCAGCAGTTTGCGGCTAGATACGCAGTATTTT
.	TRBV7-8	TRBJ2-3	TRBD1	CASSFLAGGYTDTQYF	TGTGCCAGCAGCTTCCTGGCAGGGGGATACACAGATACGCAGTATTTT
.	TRBV5-6	TRBJ1-4	TRBD1	CASTRTGTDNEKLFF	TGTGCCAGCACCAGAACCGGGACAGATAATGAAAAACTGTTTTTT
.	TRBV5-1	TRBJ2-1	TRBD2	CASSTSSGGEQFF	TGCGCCAGCAGCACATCTAGCGGGGGAGAGCAGTTCTTC
.	TRBV7-3	TRBJ2-1	TRBD1	CASSSGQGAPNEQFF	TGTGCCAGCAGCTCCGGACAGGGGGCGCCAAATGAGCAGTTCTTC
.	TRBV9	TRBJ1-2	TRBD1	CASSTGTGLDYGYTF	TGTGCCAGCAGCACTGGGACAGGGTTGGACTATGGCTACACCTTC
once	TRBV28	TRBJ1-6	.	CASSIGGADNFPLHF	TGTGCCAGCAGCATCGGGGGGGCGGACAACTTCCCCCTCCACTTT
.	TRBV19	TRBJ2-7	.	CASSPRQRYEQYF	TGTGCCAGTAGTCCAAGACAACGCTACGAGCAGTACTTC
.	TRBV6-5	TRBJ2-5	.	CASSWNPGETQYF	TGTGCCAGCAGCTGGAATCCCGGGGAGACCCAGTACTTC
.	TRBV28	TRBJ1-4	TRBD1	CASSPSFGTGGEKLFF	TGTGCCAGCAGTCCTTCATTCGGGACAGGGGGTGAAAAACTGTTTTTT
.	TRBV9	TRBJ1-3	.	CASSLDSQSSGNTIYF	TGTGCCAGCAGCTTGGACTCCCAGAGCTCTGGAAACACCATATATTTT